This T cell receptor (beta chain) was sequenced during a study of T-cell reconstitution after alpha-beta-depleted transplantation in children. Unmatched junction bases numbered 6, after V lost 8 bases and J lost 3 bases. The germline gives CDR1 DFQATT, CDR2 SNEGSKA (reference sequence). The CDR3 covers 12 residues. TCRbeta library construction was performed incorporating unique molecular identifiers. TCRdb analysed the PCR reads with MiXCR anew, one entry per CDR3 protein. The data show more than 450,000 distinct CDR3 sequences, around 20% seen once. V gene TRBV20-1 combines with J gene TRBJ1-2, with 7 bases aligning to TRBD1. The sample was PBMCs from the stem cell graft donor, taken from the stem cell graft. The clonotype comes from a human donor who donated a stem cell graft to a child with acute lymphoblastic leukemia. CDR3 nucleotide sequence: TGCAGTCTTAACAGGGGATACTATGGCTACACCTTC. This translates into CSLNRGYYGYTF.